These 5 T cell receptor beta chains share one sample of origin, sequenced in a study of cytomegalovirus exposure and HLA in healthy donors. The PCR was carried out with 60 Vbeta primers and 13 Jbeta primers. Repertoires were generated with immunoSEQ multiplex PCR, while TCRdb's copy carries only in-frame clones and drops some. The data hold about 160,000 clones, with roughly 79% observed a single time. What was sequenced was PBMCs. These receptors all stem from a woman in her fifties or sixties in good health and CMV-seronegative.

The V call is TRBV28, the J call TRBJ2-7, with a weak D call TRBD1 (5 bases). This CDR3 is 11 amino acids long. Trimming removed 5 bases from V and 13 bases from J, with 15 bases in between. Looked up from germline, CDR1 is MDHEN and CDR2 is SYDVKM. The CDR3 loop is CASSDERQLYF. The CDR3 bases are TGTGCCAGCAGTGACGAACGACAGCTATACTTC.

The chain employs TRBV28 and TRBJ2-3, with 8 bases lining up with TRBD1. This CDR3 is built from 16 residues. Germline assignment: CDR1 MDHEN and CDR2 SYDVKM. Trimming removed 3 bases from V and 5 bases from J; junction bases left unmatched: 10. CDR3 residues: CASSFSGTGIEDTQYF. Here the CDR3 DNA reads TGTGCCAGCAGTTTTTCCGGGACAGGAATTGAAGATACGCAGTATTTT.

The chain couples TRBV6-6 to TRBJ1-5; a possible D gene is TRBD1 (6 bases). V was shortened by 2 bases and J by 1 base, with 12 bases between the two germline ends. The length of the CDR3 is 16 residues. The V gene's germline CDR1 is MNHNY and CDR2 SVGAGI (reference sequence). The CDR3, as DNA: TGTGCCAGCAGTTACGGCCCAGGGGTGAGCAATCAGCCCCAGCATTTT. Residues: CASSYGPGVSNQPQHF.

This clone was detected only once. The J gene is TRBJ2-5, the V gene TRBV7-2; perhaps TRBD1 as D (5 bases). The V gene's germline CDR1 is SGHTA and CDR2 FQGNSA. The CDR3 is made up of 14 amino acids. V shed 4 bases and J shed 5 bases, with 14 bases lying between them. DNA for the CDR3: TGTGCCAGCAGCTGGGCAGGGAAAGGGGAGACCCAGTACTTC. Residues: CASSWAGKGETQYF.

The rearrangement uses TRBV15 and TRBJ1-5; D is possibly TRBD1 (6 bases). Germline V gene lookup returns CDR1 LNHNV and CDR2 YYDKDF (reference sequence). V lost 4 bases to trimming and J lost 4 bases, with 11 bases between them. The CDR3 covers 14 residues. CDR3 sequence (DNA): TGTGCCACCAGCAATACAGGGATTAATCAGCCCCAGCATTTT. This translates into CATSNTGINQPQHF.